This T cell receptor (beta chain) was identified in a study of blood T cells in healthy people across ages. For the study at large: When template switching was applied, about one barcoded beta molecule was captured per two T cells.

The authors ran a second PCR of 7 to 11 cycles using a sample-barcoded 5' primer and a J-beta primer mix. TCRdb re-called the 5' RACE reads through MiXCR, storing one row per CDR3 protein. Of some 1.5 million distinct CDR3 sequences detected, roughly 28% appear once; the ten largest clones hold 7.7%. V lost 5 bases to trimming and J lost 4 bases, with 10 bases between them. The CDR3 runs to 13 residues. This clonotype originated in a woman in her twenties or thirties in good health. The sequenced sample consisted of blood. This chain links TRBV12-3 or TRBV12-4 with TRBJ2-3; D unclear. In nucleotides, the CDR3 is TGTGCCAGCAGTCCCAAGAGCGCAGATACGCAGTATTTT. Protein: CASSPKSADTQYF.